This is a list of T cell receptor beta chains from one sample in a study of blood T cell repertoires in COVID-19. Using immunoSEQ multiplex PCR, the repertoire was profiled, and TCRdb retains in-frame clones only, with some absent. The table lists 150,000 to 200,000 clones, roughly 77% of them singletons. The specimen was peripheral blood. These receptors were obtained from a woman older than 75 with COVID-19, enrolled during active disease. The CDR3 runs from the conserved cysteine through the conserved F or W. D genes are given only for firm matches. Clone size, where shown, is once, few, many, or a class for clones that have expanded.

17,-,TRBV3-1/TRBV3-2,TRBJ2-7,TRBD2,TGTGCCAGCAGCCAAACTAGCGGGATGGATGCCGCCTACGAGCAGTACTTC,CASSQTSGMDAAYEQYF
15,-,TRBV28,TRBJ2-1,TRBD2,TGTGCCAGCAGTTTACTAGCGGGAGGGCCGTGGGAGCAGTTCTTC,CASSLLAGGPWEQFF
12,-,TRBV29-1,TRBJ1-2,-,TGCAGCGTTGCTGAGGGTGGCTATGGCTACACCTTC,CSVAEGGYGYTF
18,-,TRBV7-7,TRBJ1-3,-,TGTGCTAGCAGCTACATCGCCGGGATGCCCTCCATTGCAAACACCATATATTTT,CASSYIAGMPSIANTIYF
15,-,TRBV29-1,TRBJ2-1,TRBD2,TGCAGCGTCCTGGGGGGTAGCGGGAGTCTGTATGAGCAGTTCTTC,CSVLGGSGSLYEQFF
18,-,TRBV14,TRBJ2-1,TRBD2,TGTGCCAGCAGCCAAGGGGGGACTAGCGGGAGGGTCTACAATGAGCAGTTCTTC,CASSQGGTSGRVYNEQFF
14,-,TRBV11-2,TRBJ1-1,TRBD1,TGTGCCAGCAGCTTAGCCCCCTCCGGGACAGACCCCGACTTT,CASSLAPSGTDPDF
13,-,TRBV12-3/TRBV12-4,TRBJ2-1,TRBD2,TGTGCCAGCAGGCGGGAGAACTTTTGGTATGAGTTCTTC,CASRRENFWYEFF
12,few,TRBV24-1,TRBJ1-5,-,TGTGCCACCAGCCTAGACAATCAGCCCCAGCATTTT,CATSLDNQPQHF
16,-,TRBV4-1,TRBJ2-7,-,TGCGCCAGCAGCCAGGATTCGCCAAGACCAGGGTACGAGCAGTACTTC,CASSQDSPRPGYEQYF
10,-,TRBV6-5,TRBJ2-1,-,TGTGCCAGCGGGCCGAATGAGCAGTTCTTC,CASGPNEQFF
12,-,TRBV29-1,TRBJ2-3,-,TGCAGCGTTGAAGAGTCGGCAGATACGCAGTATTTT,CSVEESADTQYF
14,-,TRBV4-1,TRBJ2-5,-,TGCGCCAGCAGCCAAGAAGGGGTAAAAGAGACCCAGTACTTC,CASSQEGVKETQYF
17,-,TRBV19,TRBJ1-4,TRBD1,TGTGCCAGTAGTTCTAGGGACAGTTCCTCAACTAATGAAAAACTGTTTTTT,CASSSRDSSSTNEKLFF
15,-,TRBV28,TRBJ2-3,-,TGTGCCAGCAGTTTATCCTCACGGGGCACAGATACGCAGTATTTT,CASSLSSRGTDTQYF
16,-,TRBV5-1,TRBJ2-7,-,TGCGCCAGCAGCGCGGGGTCTGGACAGGTGTACTACGAGCAGTACTTC,CASSAGSGQVYYEQYF
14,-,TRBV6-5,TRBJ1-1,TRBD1,TGTGCCAGCAGTTCGGGACAGGGGGACACTGAAGCTTTCTTT,CASSSGQGDTEAFF
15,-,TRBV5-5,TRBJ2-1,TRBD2,TGTGCCAGCAGCCCTCGGACTAGCGGGGCCTTTGAGCAGTTCTTC,CASSPRTSGAFEQFF
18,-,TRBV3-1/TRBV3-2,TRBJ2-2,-,TGTGCCAGCAGCCAAGTGACTAGAAATTTCGCGAACACCGGGGAGCTGTTTTTT,CASSQVTRNFANTGELFF
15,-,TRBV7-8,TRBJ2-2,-,TGTGCCAGCAGCCTCAGGGTGCGTCACACCGGGGAGCTGTTTTTT,CASSLRVRHTGELFF
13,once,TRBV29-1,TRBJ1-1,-,TGCAGCGTTGTTGCGTGGGAGGACGGTGAAGCTTTCTTT,CSVVAWEDGEAFF
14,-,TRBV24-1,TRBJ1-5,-,TGTGCCACCAGTGCCTTGGGTGGGGGCCAGCCCCAGCATTTT,CATSALGGGQPQHF
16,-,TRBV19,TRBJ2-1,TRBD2,TGTGCCAGTAGTATCACTAGCGGGAGAGGCCTCAATGAGCAGTTCTTC,CASSITSGRGLNEQFF
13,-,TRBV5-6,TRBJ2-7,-,TGTGCCAGCAGCCAAAATAAGCCCTACGAGCAGTACTTC,CASSQNKPYEQYF
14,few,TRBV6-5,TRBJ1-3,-,TGTGCCAGCACTCGGTTCCCCTCTGGAAACACCATATATTTT,CASTRFPSGNTIYF
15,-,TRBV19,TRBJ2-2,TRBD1,TGTGCCAGTAGTTCCGGGACAGGGAACACCGGGGAGCTGTTTTTT,CASSSGTGNTGELFF
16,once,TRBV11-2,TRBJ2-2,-,TGTGCCAGCAGCCCCGACTCCGGACAGTACACCGGGGAGCTGTTTTTT,CASSPDSGQYTGELFF
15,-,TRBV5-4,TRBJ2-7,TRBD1,TGTGCCAGCAGCTTGGCCCGGGACAGGGGGGACGAGCAGTACTTC,CASSLARDRGDEQYF
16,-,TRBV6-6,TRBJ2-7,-,TGTGCCACCCCGTGGTCGCCTAGCCTAGGCTCCTACGAGCAGTACTTC,CATPWSPSLGSYEQYF
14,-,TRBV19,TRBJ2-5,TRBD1,TGTGCCAGTAGTGTGACAGGGGGTCGGGAGACCCAGTACTTC,CASSVTGGRETQYF
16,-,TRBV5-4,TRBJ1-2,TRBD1,TGTGCCAGCAGCTTGCCCGGACAGGGAGCTAACTATGGCTACACCTTC,CASSLPGQGANYGYTF
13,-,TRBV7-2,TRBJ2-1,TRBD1,TGTGCCAGCAGCCCCTACAGGGGCAATGAGCAGTTCTTC,CASSPYRGNEQFF
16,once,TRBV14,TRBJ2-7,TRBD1,TGTGCCAGCAGCCAAGAAAGGGGGACAGGGCTCTACGAGCAGTACTTC,CASSQERGTGLYEQYF
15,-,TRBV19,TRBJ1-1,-,TGTGCCAGTAGAAACATTGGACAGATGAACACTGAAGCTTTCTTT,CASRNIGQMNTEAFF
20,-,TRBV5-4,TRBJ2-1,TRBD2,TGTGCCAGCAGCTTGGGGAGCTTGGCTAGCGGGGTGAATCCGGACAATGAGCAGTTCTTC,CASSLGSLASGVNPDNEQFF
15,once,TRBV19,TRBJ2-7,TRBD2,TGTGCCAGTAGCAGGCGACTAGCGGGTACCTACGAGCAGTACTTC,CASSRRLAGTYEQYF
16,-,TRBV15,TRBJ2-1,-,TGTGCCACCAGCAGAGATAGAGGTCCAGGGGTTGGGCGTCGGTTCTTC,CATSRDRGPGVGRRFF
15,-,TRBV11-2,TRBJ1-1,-,TGTGCCAGCAGCTTAGAGGCAGGGTTCAGGTTTGAAGCTTTCTTT,CASSLEAGFRFEAFF
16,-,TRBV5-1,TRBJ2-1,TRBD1,TGCGCCAGCAGCCGATCACAGGGGAGCTCCTACAATGAGCAGTTCTTC,CASSRSQGSSYNEQFF
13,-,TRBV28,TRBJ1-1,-,TGTGCCAGCAGCCGTTGGAGGAGCACTGAAGCTTTCTTT,CASSRWRSTEAFF
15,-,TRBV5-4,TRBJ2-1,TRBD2,TGTGCCAGCAGCTTGAGACTAGCGGGGATGGATGAGCAGTTCTTC,CASSLRLAGMDEQFF
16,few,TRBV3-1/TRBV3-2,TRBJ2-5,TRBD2,TGTGCCAGCAGCCAAACGGGAGGGCCAATGAGGGAGACCCAGTACTTC,CASSQTGGPMRETQYF
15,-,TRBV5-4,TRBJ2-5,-,TGTGCCAGCAGCGGAAGGGGGGGCGGCGGGGAGACCCAGTACTTC,CASSGRGGGGETQYF
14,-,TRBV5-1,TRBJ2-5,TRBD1,TGCGCCAGCAGCCCGGGACAGGGGAGTGAGACCCAGTACTTC,CASSPGQGSETQYF
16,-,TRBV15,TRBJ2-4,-,TGTGCCACCAGCAGAGTTAGGACTCTAGCCAAAAACATTCAGTACTTC,CATSRVRTLAKNIQYF
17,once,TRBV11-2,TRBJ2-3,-,TGTGCCAGCAGCCCCGATCTGGACTGGGGAACTGCCGATACGCAGTATTTT,CASSPDLDWGTADTQYF
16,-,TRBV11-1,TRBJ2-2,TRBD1,TGTGCCAGCAGCCTTAGACGGGACAGGGGCACCGGGGAGCTGTTTTTT,CASSLRRDRGTGELFF
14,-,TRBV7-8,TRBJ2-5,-,TGTGCCAGCAGCGAGGGCAGGGGCCAAGAGACCCAGTACTTC,CASSEGRGQETQYF
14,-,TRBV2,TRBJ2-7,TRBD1,TGTGCCAGCAGCTCCAGGGGGCACTCCTACGAGCAGTACTTC,CASSSRGHSYEQYF
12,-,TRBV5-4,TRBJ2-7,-,TGTGCCAGCAGCTTGGGTACAAACGAGCAGTACTTC,CASSLGTNEQYF
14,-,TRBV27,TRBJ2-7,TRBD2,TGTGCCAGCAGTGGGACTAGCGGTCTATCCGAGCAGTACTTC,CASSGTSGLSEQYF
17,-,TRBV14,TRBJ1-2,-,TGTGCCAGCAGCCAAGACCCTACAGGCCTTACTAACTATGGCTACACCTTC,CASSQDPTGLTNYGYTF
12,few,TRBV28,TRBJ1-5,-,TGTGCCAGCAGTCGCTTGGAGCAGCCCCAGCATTTT,CASSRLEQPQHF
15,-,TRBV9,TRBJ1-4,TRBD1,TGTGCCAGCAGCGTAGAGACAGGGAAAAATGAAAAACTGTTTTTT,CASSVETGKNEKLFF
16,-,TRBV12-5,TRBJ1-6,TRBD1,TGTGCTAGTGGTTTGGCCGGGGACAGGGGTGATTCACCCCTCCACTTT,CASGLAGDRGDSPLHF